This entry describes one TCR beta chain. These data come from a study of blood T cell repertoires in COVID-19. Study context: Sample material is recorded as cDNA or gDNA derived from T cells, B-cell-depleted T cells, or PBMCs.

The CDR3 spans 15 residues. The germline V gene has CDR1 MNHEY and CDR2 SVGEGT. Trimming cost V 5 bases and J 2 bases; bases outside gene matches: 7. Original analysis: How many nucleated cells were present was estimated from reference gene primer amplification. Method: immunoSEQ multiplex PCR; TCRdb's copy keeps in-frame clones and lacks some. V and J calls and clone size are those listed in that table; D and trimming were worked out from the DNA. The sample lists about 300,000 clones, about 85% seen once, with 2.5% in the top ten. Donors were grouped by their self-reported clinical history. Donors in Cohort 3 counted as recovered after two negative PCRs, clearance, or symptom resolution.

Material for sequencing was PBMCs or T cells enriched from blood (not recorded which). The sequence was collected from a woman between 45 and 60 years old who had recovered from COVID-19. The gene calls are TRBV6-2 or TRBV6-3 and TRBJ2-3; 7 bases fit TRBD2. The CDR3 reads CASSIAGLLTDTQYF. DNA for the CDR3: TGTGCCAGCAGTATCGCGGGACTACTCACAGATACGCAGTATTTT.